Each of the 24 T cell receptor beta chains below was sequenced from the same sample in a study of blood T cells in healthy people across ages. The use of a sample-barcoded 5' primer and a J-beta primer mix characterized a second PCR of roughly 6 to 11 cycles. In TCRdb, the 5' RACE reads were re-called with MiXCR into one record per CDR3 protein. The sample contains about 730,000 distinct CDR3 sequences, approximately 43% of which appear only once. What was sequenced was blood. The source of these receptors is a woman aged 60-75 years in good health.

This chain joins TRBV19 and TRBJ1-1; the D is unclear. Germline V lookup: CDR1 LNHDA, CDR2 SQIVND (reference sequence). This CDR3 is 13 amino acids long. The ends were cut back, 5 bases at V and 1 base at J, with 8 bases in the middle. CDR3: CASSRPKNTEAFF. The DNA of the CDR3 is TGTGCCAGTAGTCGGCCGAAGAACACTGAAGCTTTCTTT.

The chain combines TRBV5-5 with TRBJ2-7, with D tentatively TRBD2 (6 bases). Germline CDR1 reads SGHKS; CDR2 reads YYEKEE (reference sequence). V was cut by 4 bases and J by 1 base, with 12 bases left in between. The CDR3 consists of 14 residues. The CDR3 reads CASSIRDWSYEQYF. The CDR3 region has the DNA TGTGCCAGCAGCATCCGGGACTGGTCCTACGAGCAGTACTTC.

The chain joins TRBV3-1 to TRBJ2-3; no reliable D call. Germline CDR1 LGHDT, CDR2 YNNKEL (reference sequence). This CDR3 region has 14 residues. The V and J ends lost 1 base and 6 bases respectively, with 11 bases between them. The CDR3 reads CASSQVGGPDTQYF. The CDR3 nucleotides are TGTGCCAGCAGCCAAGTCGGCGGTCCGGATACGCAGTATTTT.

The CDR3 sequence: CASSLGGGGDTQYF. CDR3 DNA sequence: TGCGCCAGCAGCTTGGGGGGCGGTGGAGATACGCAGTATTTT. The chain is built from TRBV5-1 and TRBJ2-3; tentatively, D is TRBD1 (5 bases). V shed 0 bases and J shed 5 bases, with 10 bases lying between them. Germline CDR1 SGHRS, CDR2 YFSETQ. CDR3 length equals 14 residues.

The V and J genes are TRBV2 and TRBJ2-3, with 11 bases fitting TRBD1. Germline values: CDR1 SNHLY, CDR2 FYNNEI. This CDR3 is built from 16 residues. J was trimmed by 2 bases and V by 6 bases; bases with no gene match: 7. In DNA, the CDR3 is TGTGCCAGCAGAGAGGGGACAGGGGGACTCACAGATACGCAGTATTTT. Its translation: CASREGTGGLTDTQYF.

The chain employs TRBV7-8 and TRBJ2-2; 10 bases match TRBD2. Germline CDR1 and CDR2: SGHVS and FQNEAQ. Unmatched junction bases numbered 7, after V lost 3 bases and J lost 0 bases. This CDR3 contains 18 residues. Here the CDR3 DNA reads TGTGCCAGCAGCTTCCTTACTAGCGGGGTCGCGAACACCGGGGAGCTGTTTTTT. Encoded protein: CASSFLTSGVANTGELFF.

This clonotype was found many times. The chain employs TRBV7-2 and TRBJ2-7, with 11 bases matching TRBD2. V dropped 5 bases and J dropped 7; count of bases not matched to a gene: 7. The CDR3 loop spans 14 amino acids. Germline V CDR1 and CDR2: SGHTA, FQGNSA. The CDR3 sequence: CASSETSGIGEQYF. The DNA of the CDR3 is TGTGCCAGCAGCGAGACTAGCGGGATCGGTGAGCAGTACTTC.

This chain connects TRBV10-3 to TRBJ2-7; the D is unclear. The CDR3 consists of 12 residues. From germline, CDR1 is ENHRY and CDR2 SYGVKD. V lost 3 bases, J lost 6 bases, and 9 bases lay in between. CDR3 in DNA: TGTGCCATCAGTGAAACGCCGGGCGAGCAGTACTTC. It is translated as CAISETPGEQYF.

The chain uses TRBV4-3 and TRBJ2-5; D remains unclear. This CDR3 spans 14 amino acids. CDR1 is LGHNA and CDR2 is YSLEER in the germline V gene. Trimming stripped 1 base from V and 4 bases from J, with 10 bases between. The CDR3 DNA reads as TGCGCCAGCAGCCAAGGCCGGGCCAGAGAGACCCAGTACTTC. Amino acids: CASSQGRARETQYF.

About this clonotype: Given a much more abundant clone one base away, this may be a read error. The CDR3 DNA reads TGCAGTGCTACTTCGGGACGAGCCCAAAACTACGAGCAGTACTTC. It encodes CSATSGRAQNYEQYF. The chain is built from TRBV20-1 and TRBJ2-7; D is tentatively TRBD1 or TRBD2 (5 bases each). This CDR3 has 15 amino acids. V gave up 4 bases and J gave up 3 bases, with 19 bases separating them. The germline V gene encodes CDR1 DFQATT and CDR2 SNEGSKA (reference sequence).

This clonotype showed up many times. The J gene is TRBJ2-6, the V gene TRBV4-2, with D uncertain. This CDR3 contains 16 residues. Between the trimmed V and J ends, which lost 0 bases and 2 bases, there was a span of 8 bases. Looked up from germline, CDR1 is LGHNA and CDR2 is YNFKEQ. CDR3 sequence (DNA): TGTGCCAGCAGCCAAGAACTTCCGGCTGGGGCCAACGTCCTGACTTTC. As protein: CASSQELPAGANVLTF.

This chain connects TRBV7-9 to TRBJ1-2, with D maybe TRBD1 (6 bases). Germline assignment: CDR1 SEHNR and CDR2 FQNEAQ (reference sequence). The CDR3 has 14 amino acids. The V gene lost 7 bases and the J gene lost 7 bases, with 19 bases spanning the gap. This CDR3 reads CASTPGARYRGYTF. CDR3 sequence (DNA): TGTGCCAGCACCCCGGGGGCTAGGTATCGTGGCTACACCTTC.

The chain employs TRBV7-3 and TRBJ2-1; 7 nucleotides agree with TRBD2. This CDR3 has 16 amino acids. The trim removed 1 base at V and 4 bases at J, leaving 7 bases unmatched. Germline CDR1 reads SGHTA; CDR2 reads FQGTGA. Here the CDR3 DNA reads TGTGCCAGCAGCTTAAGGGGGGGAGCGGGGTACAATGAGCAGTTCTTC. It yields the protein CASSLRGGAGYNEQFF.

The rearrangement links TRBV12-3 or TRBV12-4 to TRBJ1-2, with D perhaps TRBD1 (5 bases). The CDR3 extends over 15 amino acids. Trimming shortened V by 6 bases and J by 8 bases, and 22 bases separated the two germline ends. CDR3 loop: CASRRGDAAPRGYTF. The CDR3 bases are TGTGCCAGCAGACGGGGCGACGCGGCCCCTCGAGGCTACACCTTC.

The chain has TRBV2 and TRBJ1-1; 9 positions agree with TRBD1. Germline V gene sequence: CDR1 SNHLY, CDR2 FYNNEI. The CDR3 runs to 15 residues. V lost 2 bases, J lost 0 bases, and 1 base stayed unmatched. The CDR3 here is CASSERDRVNTEAFF. CDR3 sequence (DNA): TGTGCCAGCAGTGAAAGGGACAGGGTGAACACTGAAGCTTTCTTT.

The chain is built from TRBV5-1 and TRBJ1-2; 8 nucleotides align to TRBD1. CDR1 and CDR2 (germline): SGHRS, YFSETQ. V lost 0 bases and J lost 3; bases outside the gene matches: 4. The CDR3 is made up of 15 amino acids. CDR3 residues: CASSLVGQGDYGYTF. The CDR3 DNA is TGCGCCAGCAGCTTGGTCGGACAGGGTGACTATGGCTACACCTTC.

There are a few counts of this clonotype. The J gene is TRBJ1-5, the V gene TRBV7-2, with no clear D. This CDR3 is 14 amino acids long. Germline assignment: CDR1 SGHTA and CDR2 FQGNSA. V dropped 5 bases and J dropped 6 bases, with 14 bases sitting between them. CDR3 loop: CASSIDLASQPQHF. CDR3 sequence (DNA): TGTGCCAGCAGCATCGACCTAGCTTCTCAGCCCCAGCATTTT.

The rearrangement joins TRBV5-1 to TRBJ2-5; D unresolved. The J call could be wrong; TRBJ2-7 is a better fit for the DNA end. This CDR3 has 13 amino acids. Per germline, CDR1 SGHRS and CDR2 YFSETQ. The CDR3 nucleotides read TGCGCCAGCAGCGAAACGGACGTCAGCGAGCAGTACTTC. Its translation: CASSETDVSEQYF.

This clonotype appeared a few times. This rearrangement joins TRBV20-1 to TRBJ2-7; D gene uncertain. The J call may not be correct, given that the DNA end is closer to TRBJ2-5. This CDR3 is built from 13 residues. Germline V lookup: CDR1 DFQATT, CDR2 SNEGSKA (reference sequence). This CDR3 reads CSARGAVGETQYF. In DNA, the CDR3 is TGCAGTGCTAGAGGGGCGGTAGGGGAGACCCAGTACTTC.

Many counts were recorded for this clonotype. V and J are TRBV5-1 and TRBJ2-5; 13 bases are shared with TRBD2. Germline V gene data show CDR1 as SGHRS and CDR2 as YFSETQ. The CDR3 sequence is 16 residues long. V was pared by 3 bases and J by 4 bases, with 6 bases of the junction left unmatched. CDR3 residues: CASSWGTSGVGETQYF. The DNA for the CDR3 is TGCGCCAGCAGCTGGGGGACTAGCGGGGTTGGAGAGACCCAGTACTTC.

The chain combines TRBV5-1 with TRBJ2-1; TRBD2 matches 14 bases. Per the germline V gene, CDR1 is SGHRS and CDR2 is YFSETQ. The CDR3 is 16 residues long. The junction had 3 bases not matched to a gene; V was cut back by 0 bases and J by 7 bases. Written as DNA, the CDR3 is TGCGCCAGCAGCTTGGATGGGACTAGCGGGAGAAATGAGCAGTTCTTC. It codes for CASSLDGTSGRNEQFF.

This chain joins TRBV24-1 and TRBJ1-5; possible D gene TRBD1, 6 bases. Germline values: CDR1 KGHDR, CDR2 SFDVKD. CDR3 length: 15 residues. With 3 bases removed from V and 0 bases from J, the gap between germline ends came to 8 bases. CDR3 sequence: CATSDGQSSNQPQHF. The CDR3 bases are TGTGCCACCAGTGATGGACAGTCTAGCAATCAGCCCCAGCATTTT.

This clonotype appeared many times. The J gene is TRBJ2-7, the V gene TRBV4-1; tentatively, D is TRBD1 or TRBD2 (5 bases each). This CDR3 has 13 residues. V lost 3 bases and J lost 3, with 9 bases in between. In germline, CDR1 is MGHRA, CDR2 YSYEKL. CDR3 amino acids: CASSQGDGYEQYF. CDR3 coding DNA: TGCGCCAGCAGCCAGGGGGACGGCTACGAGCAGTACTTC.

This chain joins TRBV14 and TRBJ2-3; D call uncertain. V was trimmed by 2 bases and J by 3 bases, leaving 12 bases between them. The CDR3 covers 15 residues. Per the germline V gene, CDR1 is SGHDN and CDR2 is FVKESK. The DNA for the CDR3 is TGTGCCAGCAGCCAAATAGCCCAACCGACAGATACGCAGTATTTT. It is translated as CASSQIAQPTDTQYF.